This is a list of T cell receptor beta chains from one sample in a study of identical twins. TCRdb re-called the 5' RACE reads through MiXCR, storing one row per CDR3 protein. The table has about 570,000 distinct CDR3 sequences, 9% to 10% seen once. The same data also went into a second study, on yellow fever vaccine responses in identical twins.

Specimen: PBMCs. Every receptor here comes from a woman younger than 35 in good health. Each CDR3 is given with its conserved first and last residue. D genes are given only for firm matches. Clone size is stated in some rows and not others, as once, few, many or a class when expanded.

v_call,j_call,clone_size,d_call,cdr3_nt,cdr3_aa
TRBV3-1,TRBJ2-1,-,TRBD2,TGTGCCTGCAGTTCAAATATCCGACTAGCGGGCACAAGAGGTAATGAGCAGTTCTTC,CACSSNIRLAGTRGNEQFF
TRBV5-1,TRBJ2-3,many,-,TGCGCCAGCAGCTTGGAGACAGGAGGGGCAGATACGCAGTATTTT,CASSLETGGADTQYF
TRBV12-3/TRBV12-4,TRBJ2-1,-,TRBD2,TGTGCCAGCAGTCGCGTTCGGGGGGTAGACAATGAGCAGTTCTTC,CASSRVRGVDNEQFF
TRBV6-2/TRBV6-3,TRBJ1-5,-,TRBD1,TGTGCCAGCAGTCGATACAGGGGAGATCAGCCCCAGCATTTT,CASSRYRGDQPQHF
TRBV15,TRBJ2-5,few,TRBD1,TGTGCCACCAGCAGACGCAGGGACAGTCAGACCCAGTACTTC,CATSRRRDSQTQYF
TRBV27,TRBJ1-1,-,-,TGTGCCAGCAGGGGTATACGGGCAGGGGAGACTGAAGCTTTCTTT,CASRGIRAGETEAFF
TRBV20-1,TRBJ2-7,few,-,TGCAGTGTCAAGAGAAGGGCCGGTACCTACGAGCAGTACTTC,CSVKRRAGTYEQYF
TRBV29-1,TRBJ2-7,many,-,TGCAGCGTTGTGGTTCTTTCGAACCGGGCCAAAAAACGCTACGAGCAGTACTTC,CSVVVLSNRAKKRYEQYF
TRBV3-1,TRBJ2-1,-,TRBD1,TGTGCCAGCAGCCTACAGACAGGGTTCGATGAGCAGTTCTTC,CASSLQTGFDEQFF
TRBV6-5,TRBJ2-3,-,TRBD2,TGTGCCAGCAGTTACTCCATCGGGGGGGCCAGCACAGATACGCAGTATTTT,CASSYSIGGASTDTQYF
TRBV7-2,TRBJ1-1,-,-,TGTGCCAGCATCCCAGGTCCGGGGAACACTGAAGCTTTCTTT,CASIPGPGNTEAFF
TRBV14,TRBJ2-7,few,-,TGTGCCAGCAGCGAAGTGGGCAGCTCCTACGAGCAGTACTTC,CASSEVGSSYEQYF
TRBV12-3/TRBV12-4,TRBJ2-7,-,-,TGTGCCAGCAGTTTAAAGATCCGGGGGAGCTACGAGCAGTACTTC,CASSLKIRGSYEQYF
TRBV15,TRBJ2-7,few,TRBD1,TGTGCCACCAGCATAAGGGACAGCTCCTACGAGCAGTACTTC,CATSIRDSSYEQYF
TRBV11-2,TRBJ2-6,-,TRBD1,TGTGCCAGCAGCCCGGTGTCAGGGGGCGCAAGCCCTGGGGCCAACGTCCTGACTTTC,CASSPVSGGASPGANVLTF
TRBV5-1,TRBJ2-1,-,-,TGCGCCAGCTGGGGTGGGAATGAGCAGTTCTTC,CASWGGNEQFF
TRBV12-5,TRBJ2-7,once,-,TGTGCTAGTGGTTTGGGATTGGGGGGCTACGAGCAGTACTTC,CASGLGLGGYEQYF
TRBV20-1,TRBJ2-7,few,TRBD2,TGCAGTGCTAGTCGGCGGGGAGCGGGGCTTAAATACGAGCAGTACTTC,CSASRRGAGLKYEQYF
TRBV7-9,TRBJ1-1,many,TRBD1,TGTGCCAGCAGCTTTCGACAGGGGGCTAGGTACACTGAAGCTTTCTTT,CASSFRQGARYTEAFF
TRBV7-2,TRBJ2-1,many,TRBD2,TGTGCCAGCAGCTTAGCTCTGGCGGGAGGGCCCGACAATGAGCAGTTCTTC,CASSLALAGGPDNEQFF
TRBV11-2,TRBJ1-1,few,-,TGTGCCAGCAGCACACGATACAGGAATCCTGAAGCTTTCTTT,CASSTRYRNPEAFF
TRBV12-3/TRBV12-4,TRBJ1-2,few,-,TGTGCCAGCAGTTACGGGATAAATGGCTACACCTTC,CASSYGINGYTF
TRBV28,TRBJ2-1,many,-,TGTGCCAGCAGTCTTTACAGTGGGGCAGGATACAATGAGCAGTTCTTC,CASSLYSGAGYNEQFF
TRBV12-3/TRBV12-4,TRBJ1-5,many,TRBD1,TGTGCCAGCAGTCAAGACAGGGAGAATCAGCCCCAGCATTTT,CASSQDRENQPQHF
TRBV6-1,TRBJ2-6,few,-,TGTGCCAGCAAGTACCGGGCAGGCGATTACTCTGGGGCCAACGTCCTGACTTTC,CASKYRAGDYSGANVLTF
TRBV3-1,TRBJ2-2,few,TRBD2,TGTGCCAGCAGCCCTAGCGGGGGGGCCGGGGAGCTGTTTTTT,CASSPSGGAGELFF
TRBV4-2,TRBJ2-5,many,TRBD2,TGTGCCAGCAGCCAAGCGTTAGGGCGGGAGGTGGGAGAGACCCAGTACTTC,CASSQALGREVGETQYF
TRBV29-1,TRBJ2-7,many,TRBD1,TGCAGCGTTGCCAGACAGGGGGTGTACGAGCAGTACTTC,CSVARQGVYEQYF
TRBV3-1,TRBJ2-7,many,TRBD1,TGTGCCAGCAGGCGTCAAGGGACAGGGGGCTACGAGCAGTACTTC,CASRRQGTGGYEQYF
TRBV6-1,TRBJ2-2,few,-,TGTGCCAGCAGTATGGGGGGACGGGGGGAGCTGTTTTTT,CASSMGGRGELFF
TRBV28,TRBJ2-2,-,-,TGTGCCAGCAGTTTACCCTCTAGCGGGGAGCTGTTTTTT,CASSLPSSGELFF
TRBV11-2,TRBJ2-1,many,TRBD2,TGTGCCAGCAGCTTAGTGACTAGCGGGAGGAGCAATGAGCAGTTCTTC,CASSLVTSGRSNEQFF
TRBV27,TRBJ1-5,many,TRBD1,TGTGCCAGCAGTTCTCGACAGGGCCCTAATCAGCCCCAGCATTTT,CASSSRQGPNQPQHF
TRBV5-1,TRBJ2-7,-,TRBD1,TGCGCCAGCAGCTCGCATATAACAGGGGTTTTCGGCGAGCAGTACTTC,CASSSHITGVFGEQYF
TRBV5-1,TRBJ2-3,-,-,TGCGCCAGCAGCTTGGCGGTCCACGGCACAGATACGCAGTATTTT,CASSLAVHGTDTQYF
TRBV12-3/TRBV12-4,TRBJ2-1,-,TRBD1,TGTGCCAGCACAGGGGGCCGCGATGAGCAGTTCTTC,CASTGGRDEQFF
TRBV28,TRBJ2-5,few,-,TGTGCCACCCAAAGGGGCGGGTCAGAGACCCAGTACTTC,CATQRGGSETQYF
TRBV28,TRBJ2-7,few,TRBD1,TGTGCCAGCAGTCTTGAAACAGGGGCTCTCTACGAGCAGTACTTC,CASSLETGALYEQYF
TRBV6-2/TRBV6-3,TRBJ2-7,-,-,TGTGCCAGCTCCCATTACAGCAAGCTTAGCTCCGAGCAGTACTTC,CASSHYSKLSSEQYF
TRBV25-1,TRBJ2-1,-,-,TGTGCCAGCAGTGACTACCCTCTCAATGAGCAGTTCTTC,CASSDYPLNEQFF
TRBV10-1,TRBJ2-2,-,-,TGCGCCAGCAGTGGACAGAAAAAGATACGCTTCGGGGAGCTGTTTTTT,CASSGQKKIRFGELFF
TRBV20-1,TRBJ2-7,many,-,TGCAGTGCCACGGGGCGGGGGCCCTACGAGCAGTACTTC,CSATGRGPYEQYF
TRBV27,TRBJ1-5,many,-,TGTGCCAGCAGTACCCGGGACGGATATCAGCCCCAGCATTTT,CASSTRDGYQPQHF
TRBV12-3/TRBV12-4,TRBJ2-1,many,-,TGTGCCAGCAGCCCGTCCAGGGCTTACAATGAGCAGTTCTTC,CASSPSRAYNEQFF
TRBV7-7,TRBJ2-1,few,TRBD2,TGTGCTAGCAGCTTAGACCGGACTAGCGGGAGCCTCGGGAATGAGCAGTTCTTC,CASSLDRTSGSLGNEQFF
TRBV7-9,TRBJ2-1,few,TRBD1,TGTGCCAGCAGCTTCCGGGACAGGGGGAAAAATGAGCAGTTCTTC,CASSFRDRGKNEQFF
TRBV7-9,TRBJ2-5,-,TRBD1,TGTGCCAGCAGCGTTGACAGGGTCATCGAGGAGACCCAGTACTTC,CASSVDRVIEETQYF